These 10 T cell receptor beta chains came from one sample sequenced in a study of T-cell memory formation after mild COVID-19. Via MiXCR, TCRdb re-called the 5' RACE reads, giving one row per CDR3 protein. Here the sample spans fewer than 500,000 distinct CDR3 sequences, 20% to 25% being singletons. Sequenced sample: PBMCs or a T cell subset sorted from them (not recorded which). These TCRs come from an adult woman who had mild COVID-19 (a few samples of this study predate the infection). Cell type and time point are not known.

The CDR3 coding sequence is TGTGCCAGCAGTGAAGGGACTAGCGGCTACAATGAGCAGTTCTTC. Protein: CASSEGTSGYNEQFF. The J gene is TRBJ2-1, the V gene TRBV2; TRBD2 matches 10 bases. Germline V lookup: CDR1 SNHLY, CDR2 FYNNEI. After removal of 1 base from V and 3 bases from J, the junction contained 0 bases not matched to a gene. The CDR3 consists of 15 residues.

The table lists this clonotype with a few counts. This sequence joins TRBV7-2 and TRBJ1-5; D is perhaps TRBD1 (5 bases). The V end was cut by 5 bases, the J end by 3 bases, with 11 bases between. The CDR3 sequence is 14 residues long. From germline, CDR1 is SGHTA and CDR2 FQGNSA. CDR3 DNA sequence: TGTGCCAGCAGCCCAAAGGGGAACAATCAGCCCCAGCATTTT. It encodes CASSPKGNNQPQHF.

The chain carries TRBV3-1 and TRBJ1-5; D gene ambiguous. Germline values: CDR1 LGHDT, CDR2 YNNKEL (reference sequence). The CDR3 extends over 12 amino acids. V was shortened by 1 base and J by 7 bases, with 5 bases between the two germline ends. CDR3 in amino acids: CASSQGAQPQHF. CDR3 sequence (DNA): TGTGCCAGCAGCCAAGGTGCGCAGCCCCAGCATTTT.

This clonotype was recorded a few times. V is TRBV6-5 and J is TRBJ2-3; D unresolved. V lost 2 bases and J 2 bases, leaving 5 bases between the germline ends. CDR1 is MNHEY and CDR2 is SVGAGI in the germline V gene. CDR3 length equals 13 residues. CDR3: CASSYLFTDTQYF. CDR3 bases: TGTGCCAGCAGTTACCTTTTCACAGATACGCAGTATTTT.

The chain recombines TRBV19 with TRBJ1-5; D is unresolved. The CDR3 is 17 amino acids. V was cut by 3 bases and J by 3 bases, with 18 bases left in between. Germline lookup yields CDR1 LNHDA and CDR2 SQIVND (reference sequence). The CDR3 DNA reads TGTGCCAGTAGTATGACCCGAAGGGAAGGGAACAATCAGCCCCAGCATTTT. Protein product: CASSMTRREGNNQPQHF.

This clonotype was observed a single time. The chain uses TRBV4-3 and TRBJ1-2, with 9 bases that match TRBD1. Germline CDR1 reads LGHNA; CDR2 reads YSLEER. V dropped 3 bases and J dropped 2; count of bases not matched to a gene: 4. This CDR3 has 15 amino acids. CDR3 DNA: TGCGCCAGCAGCCAGCGGACAGGGGACAACTATGGCTACACCTTC. Protein product: CASSQRTGDNYGYTF.

The genes are TRBV6-6 and TRBJ2-1; D is unresolved. Between the trimmed V and J ends, which lost 5 bases and 7 bases, there was a span of 6 bases. Germline lookup yields CDR1 MNHNY and CDR2 SVGAGI (reference sequence). CDR3 length: 11 amino acids. CDR3 sequence reads: CASSRPNEQFF. Written as DNA, the CDR3 is TGTGCCAGCAGTCGCCCTAATGAGCAGTTCTTC.

The chain recombines TRBV3-1 with TRBJ2-1; possible D gene TRBD2, 5 bases. V lost 4 bases and J lost 3, with 10 bases in between. The germline V gene encodes CDR1 LGHDT and CDR2 YNNKEL (reference sequence). CDR3 length: 14 residues. The CDR3, as DNA: TGTGCCAGCAGCCCAACCGGGGTCTACAATGAGCAGTTCTTC. This encodes CASSPTGVYNEQFF.

The J gene is TRBJ2-3, the V gene TRBV5-6; 7 bases are a match to TRBD2. The CDR3 has 15 amino acids. CDR1 is SGHDT, CDR2 YYEEEE, per germline. After removal of 0 bases from V and 1 base from J, the junction contained 2 bases not matched to a gene. The CDR3 coding sequence is TGTGCCAGCAGCTTGGGAGCGGGACGCACAGATACGCAGTATTTT. As protein: CASSLGAGRTDTQYF.

This clonotype was detected a few times. The chain has TRBV7-9 and TRBJ2-7, with D possibly being TRBD1 (5 bases). V gave up 6 bases and J gave up 0 bases, with 18 bases separating them. Per the germline V gene, CDR1 is SEHNR and CDR2 is FQNEAQ (reference sequence). CDR3 length: 16 residues. This CDR3 reads CASSSSRTISSYEQYF. The CDR3 DNA reads as TGTGCCAGCAGTTCGAGCCGGACAATTAGCTCCTACGAGCAGTACTTC.